These T cell receptor beta chains were read from a single sample in a study of blood T cells in healthy people across ages. TCRdb re-called the 5' RACE reads with MiXCR, one entry per CDR3 protein. Among approximately 770,000 distinct CDR3 sequences listed, 58% were seen once. The sample taken for sequencing was blood. The receptors derive from a man younger than 45 in good health. Both conserved end residues are part of each CDR3. A D gene is named only where the DNA matches it firmly. The size field is filled for only some rows; it gives once, few, many or a size class.

>TRBJ2-1|NA|NA|TRBV6-2/TRBV6-3
CASSYPRPWDEQFF
TGTGCCAGCAGTTACCCAAGGCCTTGGGATGAGCAGTTCTTC
>TRBJ1-2|NA|NA|TRBV11-1
CASSLALAYGYTF
TGTGCCAGCAGCTTAGCGCTGGCCTATGGCTACACCTTC
>TRBJ2-7|NA|NA|TRBV30
CALPGPSSYEQYF
TGTGCCTTACCGGGGCCTAGCTCCTACGAGCAGTACTTC
>TRBJ1-1|NA|NA|TRBV7-9
CASSGRGGQDTEAFF
TGTGCCAGCAGTGGAAGGGGGGGCCAAGACACTGAAGCTTTCTTT
>TRBJ2-1|TRBD2|NA|TRBV5-8
CASGGTSGNRGYNEQFF
TGTGCCAGCGGGGGGACTAGCGGGAACCGCGGGTACAATGAGCAGTTCTTC
>TRBJ2-1|NA|NA|TRBV29-1
CSGGGRSSEQFF
TGCAGCGGAGGAGGTCGTAGTAGTGAGCAGTTCTTC
>TRBJ2-6|NA|few|TRBV20-1
CSARIPFSGANVLTF
TGCAGTGCTAGGATTCCATTTTCTGGGGCCAACGTCCTGACTTTC
>TRBJ1-1|NA|NA|TRBV29-1
CSVAVGSEAFF
TGCAGCGTTGCGGTGGGATCGGAAGCTTTCTTT
>TRBJ2-6|NA|NA|TRBV6-5
CASSYSIQVARTGANVLTF
TGTGCCAGCAGTTACTCGATACAGGTCGCAAGAACCGGGGCCAACGTCCTGACTTTC
>TRBJ2-1|NA|few|TRBV20-1
CSAQTGVGYNEQFF
TGCAGTGCTCAGACCGGAGTGGGGTACAATGAGCAGTTCTTC
>TRBJ2-7|TRBD2|NA|TRBV30
CAWSVSASGIGEQYF
TGTGCCTGGAGTGTATCGGCTAGCGGGATAGGGGAGCAGTACTTC
>TRBJ2-6|TRBD1|few|TRBV9
CASSAHIQPQGAYGANVLTF
TGTGCCAGCAGCGCTCACATCCAGCCACAGGGGGCGTATGGGGCCAACGTCCTGACTTTC
>TRBJ2-3|TRBD1|NA|TRBV6-2/TRBV6-3
CASRHGQGGYPDTQYF
TGTGCCAGCAGACACGGACAGGGCGGTTATCCAGATACGCAGTATTTT
>TRBJ1-2|NA|NA|TRBV10-3
CAIRGDTGYGYTF
TGTGCCATCAGGGGGGACACTGGCTATGGCTACACCTTC
>TRBJ1-1|NA|NA|TRBV18
CASSGDNSEAFF
TGTGCCAGCTCAGGGGACAACTCTGAAGCTTTCTTT
>TRBJ1-6|NA|NA|TRBV7-9
CASRKGGDNSPLHF
TGTGCCAGCAGGAAGGGGGGGGATAATTCACCCCTCCACTTT
>TRBJ1-6|NA|NA|TRBV14
CASSQGGGGNSPLHF
TGTGCCAGCAGCCAAGGCGGGGGCGGAAATTCACCCCTCCACTTT
>TRBJ2-6|NA|NA|TRBV11-1
CASEGVGAYVLTF
TGTGCCAGCGAGGGGGTCGGGGCCTACGTCCTGACTTTC
>TRBJ1-2|NA|NA|TRBV7-8
CASSRYRGQNYGYTF
TGTGCCAGCAGCCGATACCGTGGACAAAACTATGGCTACACCTTC
>TRBJ2-2|TRBD2|few|TRBV7-8
CASSLLLTSGAGELFF
TGTGCCAGCAGCTTATTGTTGACTAGCGGGGCCGGGGAGCTGTTTTTT
>TRBJ2-5|TRBD1|NA|TRBV7-3
CASTRPRGDRVFETQYF
TGTGCCAGCACCCGACCCCGGGGGGACAGGGTTTTTGAGACCCAGTACTTC
>TRBJ2-2|TRBD2|NA|TRBV6-1
CASRGPSGGTGELFF
TGTGCCAGCAGAGGTCCCTCGGGGGGCACCGGGGAGCTGTTTTTT
>TRBJ2-1|TRBD2|few|TRBV6-2/TRBV6-3
CAIRLAGLYNEQFF
TGTGCCATCAGACTAGCGGGCCTTTACAATGAGCAGTTCTTC
>TRBJ1-4|NA|NA|TRBV27
CASRAPTNEKLFF
TGTGCCAGCAGAGCACCAACTAATGAAAAACTGTTTTTT
>TRBJ1-2|TRBD1|NA|TRBV29-1
CSADRDRNYGYTF
TGCAGCGCGGACCGGGACAGAAACTATGGCTACACCTTC
>TRBJ1-1|TRBD1|NA|TRBV6-5
CASGRQGSEAFF
TGTGCCAGCGGGAGACAGGGTTCTGAAGCTTTCTTT
>TRBJ2-5|TRBD1|few|TRBV29-1
CSVGTGEETQYF
TGCAGCGTTGGGACAGGGGAAGAGACCCAGTACTTC
>TRBJ2-5|NA|NA|TRBV11-2
CASSALSGGPEETQYF
TGTGCCAGCAGCGCCCTGTCAGGGGGGCCCGAAGAGACCCAGTACTTC
>TRBJ2-1|NA|few|TRBV20-1
CSVSPQGKVEQFF
TGCAGTGTCTCGCCCCAGGGGAAGGTTGAGCAGTTCTTC
>TRBJ2-7|NA|few|TRBV6-2/TRBV6-3
CASLSSSGVTYEQYF
TGTGCCAGCCTGTCGAGTTCGGGAGTGACCTACGAGCAGTACTTC
>TRBJ2-5|TRBD2|few|TRBV20-1
CSARGVRLAASQETQYF
TGCAGTGCTAGAGGGGTGCGACTAGCGGCGTCACAAGAGACCCAGTACTTC
>TRBJ2-1|TRBD1|NA|TRBV28
CASSPEGLRGEQFF
TGTGCCAGCAGCCCCGAGGGCCTCAGGGGGGAGCAGTTCTTC
>TRBJ1-1|NA|NA|TRBV9
CASSVDGGSTEAFF
TGTGCCAGCAGCGTAGACGGAGGATCCACTGAAGCTTTCTTT
>TRBJ1-5|NA|NA|TRBV10-3
CATEAGDSNQPQHF
TGTGCCACTGAGGCAGGCGATAGCAATCAGCCCCAGCATTTT
>TRBJ2-5|NA|NA|TRBV20-1
CSARDLQIQETQYF
TGCAGTGCTAGAGATCTACAGATTCAAGAGACCCAGTACTTC
>TRBJ2-5|NA|NA|TRBV7-2
CASLRRESETQYF
TGTGCCAGTCTTAGACGGGAGTCCGAGACCCAGTACTTC